Detailed here is one T cell receptor (beta chain). Trimming shortened V by 3 bases and J by 3 bases, and 8 bases separated the two germline ends. Germline assignment: CDR1 MNHEY and CDR2 SMNVEV (reference sequence). This CDR3 has 13 residues. The sample is drawn from a study of long-term antiretroviral therapy in people with HIV. The authors ran the immunoSEQ assay, v3.0, at survey level. Clones were read by immunoSEQ multiplex PCR, and TCRdb kept only the in-frame ones, dropping some. In the table there are more than 35,000 clones, more than 90% of which are singletons. This specimen consisted of unsorted PBMCs, obtained 3.7 years after starting antiretroviral therapy. The rearrangement links TRBV27 to TRBJ1-2; D not certain. This clonotype originated in a woman in her fifties or sixties with HIV. The CDR3 sequence is CASSFGQDYGYTF. CDR3 in DNA: TGTGCCAGCAGTTTCGGGCAGGACTATGGCTACACCTTC.